This paragraph reports one T cell receptor (beta chain). The specificity of this receptor is unknown. No qualities accompany the bases; no much larger clone lies one base away. The source of the sample is a study of T cell clones after liver transplantation (dated by TCRdb to about 2019). About the investigation overall: ITN030ST, the source of the samples, was a randomized trial that attempted immunosuppression withdrawal within 2 years of liver transplantation. Donor-reactive T cell clones were identified by TCRbeta sequencing following a pre-transplant mixed lymphocyte reaction and were subsequently tracked in post-transplant blood. Third party-reactive TCRbeta sequences were also identified from pre-transplant MLRs to serve as an antigen-independent comparator for donor-reactive sequences. Three of the eight recipients were HCV-positive; the others were transplanted for non-autoimmune, non-viral indications. Until randomization at 12-24 months post-transplant, subjects were given standard immunosuppression, with no induction therapy. To count as tolerant, a recipient had to stay completely off immunosuppression for at least one year without liver enzymes climbing beyond twice the upper limit of normal. Blood samples were collected pre-transplant, pre-randomization before withdrawal, and post-randomization after either complete withdrawal or failed withdrawal. A cohort of 8 liver transplant recipients was studied, of whom 3 were classified as tolerant and 5 as non-tolerant.

Unstimulated PBMCs, after thawing, were stained for CD3, CD4 and CD8 and then FACS-sorted into CD3+CD4+ and CD3+CD8+ populations. Each of the 8 studied subjects was randomized to immunosuppression withdrawal. The Qiagen DNeasy Blood and Tissue Kit was used for genomic DNA isolation. Using immunoSEQ, frozen genomic DNA was subjected to high-throughput TCRbeta CDR3 sequencing, a process that included PCR amplification, mapping, bias correction and internal controls. On the study's bioinformatics: Productive rearrangements were retained, and unique TCRbeta sequences were defined by the CDR3 nucleotide sequence together with the V and J gene. Donor-reactive sequences required at least 5-fold expansion in CFSE-low cells versus unstimulated pre-transplant cells and at least 0.01% frequency. Minimum frequency thresholds were set for each subject based on the unstimulated sample with the lowest template count, ensuring at least 90% detection power. Jensen-Shannon divergence between the top 1000 TCRbeta sequences post- versus pre-transplant served as the measure of repertoire turnover. Changes in detection of donor-reactive sequences were assessed with two-sided Fisher's exact tests. Sourced from immuneACCESS, this table was stored by TCRdb with only in-frame sequences that have V and J called. A share of the clones is absent; for the studies checked, an unresolved V gene accounts for under half, and the remainder has no known explanation. V, J and clone size are those of that table, while D and trimming were read from the DNA. The sample table holds around 110,000 clones, of which about nine tenths were seen once. The ten largest clones capture 0.75% to 0.85% of the sample.

General study outcomes and caveats: Once repertoire turnover was taken into account, donor-reactive detection showed a significant reduction for CD4 in 7 of 8 subjects and for CD8 in 8 of 8. In two subjects, low numbers of available donor cells limited the measurable donor-reactive repertoire. In 5 of 8 subjects, circulating donor-reactive CD4 TCRbeta sequences decreased significantly after transplant, regardless of tolerance or HCV status. The decline in donor-reactive sequences exceeded the decline in third party-reactive sequences, suggesting partial antigen-specific deletion that was unrelated to withdrawal success. Because of small, heterogeneous patient numbers and non-standardized post-transplant time points, the conclusions were only preliminary. Because allograft tissue specimens were not available, migration of donor-reactive T cells into the graft, rather than deletion, may have occurred.

This specimen was CD4+ T cells from blood, taken 12 months after liver transplant. The receptor comes from a human patient who received a liver transplant. After a transplant, some of the T cells may come from the graft donor.

The CDR3 is CASSPGGGVTDTQYF. The DNA sequence reads TGTGCCAGTAGTCCCGGGGGTGGAGTCACAGATACGCAGTATTTT. The chain uses TRBV19 and TRBJ2-3, with TRBD2 tentatively as D gene (6 bases match). V loses 5 bases, J loses 2 bases, and the germline ends lie 14 bases apart. Looking up the germline V gene (reference sequence) yields CDR1 LNHDA and CDR2 SQIVND. Spanning cysteine to phenylalanine, the CDR3 consists of 15 amino acids. The only DNA kept is the CDR3, 45 bases in frame from the first base.